This entry describes one T cell receptor (beta chain). The target antigen is unknown. This specimen belongs to a study of shared clonotypes between healthy human individuals. Notes on the study in general: Naive subsets, compared against memory subsets, generally had larger estimated richness values. Depth was large, yet rarefaction showed that sorted-subset sequencing was incomplete.

Within Nashville, Tennessee resided all donors, each a Caucasian adult. Measured with immunoSEQ multiplex PCR; TCRdb has only the in-frame clones, and not every one. This table holds hundreds of thousands of clones, around 96% found once. CDR1 is MNHNS and CDR2 is SASEGT in the germline V gene. The ends were cut back, 6 bases at V and 8 bases at J, with 13 bases in the middle. The CDR3 is 13 amino acids. The sequencing input was naive CD4+ T cells sorted from blood. Subset specified: CD45RA+ positively selected. The receptor was isolated from a woman aged 30 to 39 in good health. V usage is TRBV6-1 and J usage is TRBJ1-4, with a possible D match to TRBD1 (6 bases). The CDR3 coding sequence is TGTGCCAGCAGAATTACAGGGTTCGAAAAACTGTTTTTT. Encoded protein: CASRITGFEKLFF.